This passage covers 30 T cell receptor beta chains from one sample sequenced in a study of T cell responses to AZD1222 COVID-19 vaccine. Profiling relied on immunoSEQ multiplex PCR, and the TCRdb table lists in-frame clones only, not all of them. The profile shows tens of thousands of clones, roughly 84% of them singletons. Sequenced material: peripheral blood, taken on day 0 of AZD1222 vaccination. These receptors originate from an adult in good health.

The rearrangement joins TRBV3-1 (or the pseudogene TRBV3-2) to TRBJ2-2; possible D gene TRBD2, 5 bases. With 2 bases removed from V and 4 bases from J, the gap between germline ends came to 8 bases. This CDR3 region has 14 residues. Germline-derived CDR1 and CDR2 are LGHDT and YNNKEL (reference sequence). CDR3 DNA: TGTGCCAGCAGCCAACGGGGTTCCACCGGGGAGCTGTTTTTT. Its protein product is CASSQRGSTGELFF.

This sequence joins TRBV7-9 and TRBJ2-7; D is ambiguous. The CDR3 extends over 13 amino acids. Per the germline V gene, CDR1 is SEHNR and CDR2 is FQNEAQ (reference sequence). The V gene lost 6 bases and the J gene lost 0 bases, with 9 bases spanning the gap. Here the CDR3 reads CASRRPSSYEQYF. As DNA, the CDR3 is TGTGCCAGCAGAAGGCCCTCCTCCTACGAGCAGTACTTC.

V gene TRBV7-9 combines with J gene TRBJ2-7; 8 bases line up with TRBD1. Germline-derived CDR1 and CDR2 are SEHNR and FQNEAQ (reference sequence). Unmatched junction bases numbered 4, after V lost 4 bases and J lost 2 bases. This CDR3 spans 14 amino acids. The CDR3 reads CASSSGQVTYEQYF. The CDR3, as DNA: TGTGCCAGCAGCTCGGGACAGGTAACCTACGAGCAGTACTTC.

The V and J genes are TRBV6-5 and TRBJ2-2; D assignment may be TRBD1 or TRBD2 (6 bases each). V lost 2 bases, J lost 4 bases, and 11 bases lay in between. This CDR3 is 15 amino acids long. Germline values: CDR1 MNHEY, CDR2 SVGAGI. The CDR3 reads CASSYVGGSTGELFF. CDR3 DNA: TGTGCCAGCAGTTACGTGGGGGGCTCCACCGGGGAGCTGTTTTTT.

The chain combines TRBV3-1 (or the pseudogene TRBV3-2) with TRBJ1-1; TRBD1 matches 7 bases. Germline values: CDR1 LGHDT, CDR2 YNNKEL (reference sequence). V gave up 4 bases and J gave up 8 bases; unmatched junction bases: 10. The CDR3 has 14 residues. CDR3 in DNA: TGTGCCAGCAGCCGAGGAGGAACAGGGGAGGAAGCTTTCTTT. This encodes CASSRGGTGEEAFF.

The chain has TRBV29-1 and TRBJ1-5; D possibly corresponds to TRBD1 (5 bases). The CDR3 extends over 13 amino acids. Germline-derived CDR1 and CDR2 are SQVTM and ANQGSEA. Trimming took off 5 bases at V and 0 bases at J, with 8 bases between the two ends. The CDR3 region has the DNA TGCAGCGTTCAGGGCAATAGCAATCAGCCCCAGCATTTT. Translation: CSVQGNSNQPQHF. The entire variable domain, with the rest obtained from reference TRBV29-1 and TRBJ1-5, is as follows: SAVISQKPSRDICQRGTSLTIQCQVDSQVTMMFWYRQQPGQSLTLIATANQGSEATYESGFVIDKFPISRPNLTFSTLTVSNMSPEDSSIYLCSVQGNSNQPQHFGDGTRLSIL.

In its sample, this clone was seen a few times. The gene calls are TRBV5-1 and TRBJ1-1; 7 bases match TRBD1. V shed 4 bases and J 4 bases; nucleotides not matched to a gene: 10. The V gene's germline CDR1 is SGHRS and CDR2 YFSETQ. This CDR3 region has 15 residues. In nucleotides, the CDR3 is TGCGCCAGCAGCAAAGAAAGGGGGCAGATCACTGAAGCTTTCTTT. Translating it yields CASSKERGQITEAFF.

The CDR3 DNA sequence: TGTGCCATCTTCATGCGGGGGGAAAGGGGGCAAGAGACCCAGTACTTC. Its protein product is CAIFMRGERGQETQYF. V and J are TRBV10-3 and TRBJ2-5, with 8 bases lining up with TRBD2. The CDR3 is 16 residues long. Germline trimming cut 8 bases from V and 2 bases from J; bases unmatched to any gene: 13. From germline, CDR1 is ENHRY and CDR2 SYGVKD.

CDR3 nucleotide sequence: TGTGCCAGCAGCTTCCGGGAGAAACTGTTTTTT. Its protein product is CASSFREKLFF. V gene TRBV12-3 or TRBV12-4 combines with J gene TRBJ1-4; D is undetermined. The CDR3 extends over 11 amino acids. Trimming took 6 bases from V and 11 from J, leaving 10 bases between them.

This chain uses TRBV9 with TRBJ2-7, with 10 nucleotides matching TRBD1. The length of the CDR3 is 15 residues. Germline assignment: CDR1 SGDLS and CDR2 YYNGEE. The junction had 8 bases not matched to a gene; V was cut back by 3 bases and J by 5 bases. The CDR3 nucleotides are TGTGCCAGCAGCGGTTGGGACAGGGGTTTCCACGAGCAGTACTTC. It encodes CASSGWDRGFHEQYF. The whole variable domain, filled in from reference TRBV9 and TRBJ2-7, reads DSGVTQTPKHLITATGQRVTLRCSPRSGDLSVYWYQQSLDQGLQFLIQYYNGEERAKGNILERFSAQQFPDLHSELNLSSLELGDSALYFCASSGWDRGFHEQYFGPGTRLTVT.

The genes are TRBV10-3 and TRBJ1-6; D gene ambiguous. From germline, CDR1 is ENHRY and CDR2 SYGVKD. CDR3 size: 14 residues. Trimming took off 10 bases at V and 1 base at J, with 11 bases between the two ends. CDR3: CASELGSYNSPLHF. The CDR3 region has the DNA TGTGCCAGCGAGTTGGGGTCCTATAATTCACCCCTCCACTTT.

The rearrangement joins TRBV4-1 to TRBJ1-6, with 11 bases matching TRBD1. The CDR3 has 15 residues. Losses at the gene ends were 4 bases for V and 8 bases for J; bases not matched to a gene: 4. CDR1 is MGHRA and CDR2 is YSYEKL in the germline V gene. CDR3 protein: CASSPGTGGYSPLHF. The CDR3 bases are TGCGCCAGCAGCCCAGGGACAGGGGGATATTCACCCCTCCACTTT.

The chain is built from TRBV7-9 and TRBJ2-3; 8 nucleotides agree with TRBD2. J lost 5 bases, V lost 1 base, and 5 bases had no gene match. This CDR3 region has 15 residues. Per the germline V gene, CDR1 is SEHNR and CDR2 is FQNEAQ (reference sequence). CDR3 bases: TGTGCCAGCAGCTTAGGCACTAGCGGTGGAGATACGCAGTATTTT. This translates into CASSLGTSGGDTQYF.

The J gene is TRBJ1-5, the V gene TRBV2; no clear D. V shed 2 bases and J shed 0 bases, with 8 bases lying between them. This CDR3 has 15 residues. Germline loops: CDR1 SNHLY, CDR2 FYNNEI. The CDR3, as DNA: TGTGCCAGCAGTGAAAACACGTATAGCAATCAGCCCCAGCATTTT. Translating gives CASSENTYSNQPQHF.

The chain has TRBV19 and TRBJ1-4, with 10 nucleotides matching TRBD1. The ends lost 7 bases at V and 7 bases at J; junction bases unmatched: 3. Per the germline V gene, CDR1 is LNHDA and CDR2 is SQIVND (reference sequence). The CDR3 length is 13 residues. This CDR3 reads CASTTGGFEKLFF. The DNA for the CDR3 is TGTGCCAGTACGACAGGGGGCTTTGAAAAACTGTTTTTT.

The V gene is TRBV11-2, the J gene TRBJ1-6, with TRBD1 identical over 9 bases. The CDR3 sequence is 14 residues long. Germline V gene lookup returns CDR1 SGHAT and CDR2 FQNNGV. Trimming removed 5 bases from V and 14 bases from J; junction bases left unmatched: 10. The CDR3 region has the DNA TGTGCCAGCAGCGACTGGACAGGGGTAAGGACCCTCCACTTT. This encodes CASSDWTGVRTLHF.

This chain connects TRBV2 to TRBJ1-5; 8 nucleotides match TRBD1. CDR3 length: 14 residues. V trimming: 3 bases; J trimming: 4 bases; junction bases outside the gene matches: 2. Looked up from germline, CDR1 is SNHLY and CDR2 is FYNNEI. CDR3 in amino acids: CASSDRGLNQPQHF. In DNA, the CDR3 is TGTGCCAGCAGTGACAGGGGGCTTAATCAGCCCCAGCATTTT.

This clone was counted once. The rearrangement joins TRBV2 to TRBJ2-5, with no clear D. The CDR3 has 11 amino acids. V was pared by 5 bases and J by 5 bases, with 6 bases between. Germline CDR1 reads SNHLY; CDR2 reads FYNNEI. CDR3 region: CASSFRETQYF. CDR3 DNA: TGTGCCAGCAGTTTCCGGGAGACCCAGTACTTC.

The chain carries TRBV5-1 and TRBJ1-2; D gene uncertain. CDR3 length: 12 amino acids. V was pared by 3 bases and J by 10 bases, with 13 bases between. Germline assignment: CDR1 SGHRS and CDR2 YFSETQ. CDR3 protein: CASSSSSLDYTF. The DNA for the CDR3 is TGCGCCAGCAGCTCTTCCTCCCTCGACTACACCTTC.

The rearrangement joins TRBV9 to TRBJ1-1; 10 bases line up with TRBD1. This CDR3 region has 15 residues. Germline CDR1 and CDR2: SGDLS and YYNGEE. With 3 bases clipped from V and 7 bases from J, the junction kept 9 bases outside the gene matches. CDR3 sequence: CASSESGTGDREAFF. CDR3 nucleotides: TGTGCCAGCAGCGAATCCGGGACAGGGGACCGTGAAGCTTTCTTT.

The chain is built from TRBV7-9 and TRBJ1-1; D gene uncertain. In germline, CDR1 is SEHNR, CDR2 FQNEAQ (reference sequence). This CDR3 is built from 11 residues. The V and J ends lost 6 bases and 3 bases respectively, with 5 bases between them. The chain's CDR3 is CASSSYTEAFF. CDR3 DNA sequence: TGTGCCAGCAGTAGCTACACTGAAGCTTTCTTT.

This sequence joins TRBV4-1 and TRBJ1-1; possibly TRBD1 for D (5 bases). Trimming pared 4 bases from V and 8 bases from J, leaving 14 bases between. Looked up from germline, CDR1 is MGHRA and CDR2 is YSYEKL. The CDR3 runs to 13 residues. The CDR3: CASSPAGTHEAFF. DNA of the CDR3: TGCGCCAGCAGCCCGGCTGGGACGCACGAAGCTTTCTTT.

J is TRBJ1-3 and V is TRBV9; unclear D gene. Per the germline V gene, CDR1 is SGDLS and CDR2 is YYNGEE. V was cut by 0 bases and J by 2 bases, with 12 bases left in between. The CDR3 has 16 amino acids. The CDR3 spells CASSVVQDGTGNTIYF. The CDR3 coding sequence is TGTGCCAGCAGCGTAGTTCAAGATGGTACTGGAAACACCATATATTTT.

CDR3 region: CASSGSGAFNEKLFF. CDR3 sequence (DNA): TGTGCCAGCAGCGGCAGTGGGGCGTTTAATGAAAAACTGTTTTTT. The rearrangement joins TRBV7-9 to TRBJ1-4, with D tentatively TRBD1 (5 bases). Trimming took 5 bases from V and 4 from J, leaving 14 bases between them. This CDR3 has 15 amino acids. Germline V gene sequence: CDR1 SEHNR, CDR2 FQNEAQ (reference sequence).

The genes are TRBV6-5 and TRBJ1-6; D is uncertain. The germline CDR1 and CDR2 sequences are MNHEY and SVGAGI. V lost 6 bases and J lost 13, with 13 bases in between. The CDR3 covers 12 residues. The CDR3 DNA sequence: TGTGCCAGCAGCCCCCGGGCGTGGCCCCTCCACTTT. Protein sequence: CASSPRAWPLHF.

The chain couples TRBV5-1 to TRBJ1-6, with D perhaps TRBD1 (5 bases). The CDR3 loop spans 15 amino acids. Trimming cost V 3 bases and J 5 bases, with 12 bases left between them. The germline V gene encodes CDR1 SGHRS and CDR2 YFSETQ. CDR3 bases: TGCGCCAGCAGCTGGGGGACGGATAATAATTCACCCCTCCACTTT. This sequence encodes CASSWGTDNNSPLHF.

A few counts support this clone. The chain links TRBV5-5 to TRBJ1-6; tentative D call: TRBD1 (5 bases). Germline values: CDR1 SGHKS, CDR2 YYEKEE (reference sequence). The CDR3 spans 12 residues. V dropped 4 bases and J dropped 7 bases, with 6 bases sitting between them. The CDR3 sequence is CASSGQNSPLHF. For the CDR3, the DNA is TGTGCCAGCAGCGGACAAAATTCACCCCTCCACTTT.

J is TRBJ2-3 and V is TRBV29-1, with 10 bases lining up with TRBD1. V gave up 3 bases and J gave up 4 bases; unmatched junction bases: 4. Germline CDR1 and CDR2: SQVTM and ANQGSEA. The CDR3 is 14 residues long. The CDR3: CSVEGQGWSDTQYF. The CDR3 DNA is TGCAGCGTTGAGGGACAGGGGTGGTCAGATACGCAGTATTTT.

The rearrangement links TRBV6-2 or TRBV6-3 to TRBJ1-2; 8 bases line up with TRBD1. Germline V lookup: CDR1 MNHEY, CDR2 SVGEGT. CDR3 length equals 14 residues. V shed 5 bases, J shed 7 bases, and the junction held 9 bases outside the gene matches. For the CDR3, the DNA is TGTGCCAGCAGTAATCAACAAGACAGGGGTGGCTACACCTTC. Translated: CASSNQQDRGGYTF.

Here the CDR3 DNA reads TGTGCCAGTAGTAGCCTCTCAAAGAACACTGAAGCTTTCTTT. Translation gives CASSSLSKNTEAFF. The chain has TRBV19 and TRBJ1-1; D unclear. CDR1 is LNHDA, CDR2 SQIVND, per germline (reference sequence). Trimming took 4 bases from V and 1 from J, leaving 10 bases between them. CDR3 length equals 14 residues. The full variable domain, completed using reference TRBV19 and TRBJ1-1, is DGGITQSPKYLFRKEGQNVTLSCEQNLNHDAMYWYRQDPGQGLRLIYYSQIVNDFQKGDIAEGYSVSREKKESFPLTVTSAQKNPTAFYLCASSSLSKNTEAFFGQGTRLTVV.